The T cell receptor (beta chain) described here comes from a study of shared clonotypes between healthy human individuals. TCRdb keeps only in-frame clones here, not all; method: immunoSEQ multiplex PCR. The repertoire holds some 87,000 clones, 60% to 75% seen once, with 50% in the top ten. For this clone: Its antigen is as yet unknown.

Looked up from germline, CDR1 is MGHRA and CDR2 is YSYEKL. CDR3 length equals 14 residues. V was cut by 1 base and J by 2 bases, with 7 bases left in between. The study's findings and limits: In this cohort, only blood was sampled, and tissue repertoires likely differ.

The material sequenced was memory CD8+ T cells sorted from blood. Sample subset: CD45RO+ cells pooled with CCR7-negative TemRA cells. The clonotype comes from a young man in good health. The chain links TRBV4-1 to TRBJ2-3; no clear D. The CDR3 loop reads CASSQGPSTDTQYF. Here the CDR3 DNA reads TGCGCCAGCAGCCAAGGGCCTTCCACAGATACGCAGTATTTT.